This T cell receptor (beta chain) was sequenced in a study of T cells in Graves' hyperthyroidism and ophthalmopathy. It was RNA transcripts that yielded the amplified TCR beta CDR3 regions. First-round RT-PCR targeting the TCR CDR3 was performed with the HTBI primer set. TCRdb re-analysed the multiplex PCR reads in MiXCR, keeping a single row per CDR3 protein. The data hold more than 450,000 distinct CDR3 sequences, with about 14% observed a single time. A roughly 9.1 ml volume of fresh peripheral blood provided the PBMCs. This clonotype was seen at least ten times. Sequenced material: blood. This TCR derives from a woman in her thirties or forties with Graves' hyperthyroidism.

CDR3 sequence reads: CASSADRDGKLFF. CDR3 DNA: TGCGCCAGCAGCGCGGACAGGGACGGAAAACTGTTTTTT. V is TRBV5-1 and J is TRBJ1-4, with 8 nucleotides matching TRBD1. The CDR3 is 13 residues long. Germline values: CDR1 SGHRS, CDR2 YFSETQ. J lost 10 bases, V lost 4 bases, and 6 bases had no gene match.